Listed below are T cell receptor beta chains from one sample, sequenced in a study of lymphopenia after photon versus proton radiotherapy. Generated by immunoSEQ multiplex PCR, the TCRdb table keeps only in-frame clones and is missing some. The sample includes tens of thousands of clones, nearly 95% of them seen just once. The sample was peripheral blood, taken from a patient treated with photon-based radiotherapy. These receptors all come from a woman aged 45-65 years with cholangiocarcinoma. The CDR3 runs from the conserved cysteine through the conserved F or W. Each record gives: clone size, D gene, V gene, J gene, CDR3 protein, CDR3 DNA. The D gene is left open where the match is weak. Not all rows give a size; the values are once, few, many and, for expanded clones, a class.

NA	NA	TRBV6-6	TRBJ1-1	CASSEGIKAFF	TGTGCCAGCAGTGAGGGGATCAAAGCTTTCTTT
NA	TRBD2	TRBV18	TRBJ2-1	CASSPNQRGGNEQFF	TGTGCCAGCTCACCAAATCAGCGGGGGGGCAATGAGCAGTTCTTC
once	NA	TRBV7-2	TRBJ2-7	CASSLVGQGRYEQYF	TGTGCCAGCAGCTTAGTCGGGCAGGGACGCTACGAGCAGTACTTC
NA	NA	TRBV19	TRBJ1-3	CASRGIPGNTIYF	TGTGCCAGTAGGGGAATTCCTGGAAACACCATATATTTT
NA	NA	TRBV28	TRBJ2-2	CASSSGPPGPGELFF	TGTGCCAGCAGTTCCGGGCCGCCCGGCCCCGGGGAGCTGTTTTTT
NA	NA	TRBV5-1	TRBJ1-4	CASSSALGQQPNEKLFF	TGCGCCAGCAGCTCGGCACTAGGACAGCAGCCTAATGAAAAACTGTTTTTT
NA	NA	TRBV6-5	TRBJ2-7	CASSQGAEQYF	TGTGCCAGCAGTCAAGGTGCCGAGCAGTACTTC
NA	TRBD2	TRBV7-9	TRBJ2-1	CASSLGGLAGAPMPKEQFF	TGTGCCAGCAGCTTAGGGGGACTAGCGGGGGCCCCAATGCCTAAGGAGCAGTTCTTC
NA	TRBD1	TRBV9	TRBJ1-2	CASSRTGTNYGYTF	TGTGCCAGCAGTCGGACAGGTACTAACTATGGCTACACCTTC
NA	NA	TRBV4-3	TRBJ1-5	CASSQDRLQPQHF	TGCGCCAGCAGCCAAGATAGGTTACAGCCCCAGCATTTT
NA	NA	TRBV28	TRBJ1-1	CASSLQGLATEAFF	TGTGCCAGCAGTTTACAGGGATTGGCCACTGAAGCTTTCTTT
NA	TRBD1	TRBV6-1	TRBJ1-5	CASRMGQGGQPQHF	TGTGCCAGCAGGATGGGGCAGGGGGGTCAGCCCCAGCATTTT
NA	NA	TRBV5-8	TRBJ1-5	CASSLKQPQHF	TGTGCCAGCAGCTTGAAACAGCCCCAGCATTTT
NA	TRBD1	TRBV27	TRBJ1-1	CASSRTGKEAFF	TGTGCCAGCAGCCGGACAGGGAAGGAAGCTTTCTTT
NA	NA	TRBV9	TRBJ1-1	CASSVVGENTEAFF	TGTGCCAGCAGCGTAGTCGGGGAAAACACTGAAGCTTTCTTT
NA	TRBD1	TRBV28	TRBJ1-5	CASSPTGRTSNQPQHF	TGTGCCAGCAGCCCGACAGGGCGAACCAGCAATCAGCCCCAGCATTTT
NA	TRBD2	TRBV19	TRBJ2-3	CASRSGGPHTDTQYF	TGTGCCAGTAGAAGCGGGGGCCCACACACAGATACGCAGTATTTT
NA	NA	TRBV5-1	TRBJ2-1	CASSSPNSYNEQFF	TGCGCCAGCAGCTCCCCTAACTCCTACAATGAGCAGTTCTTC
NA	NA	TRBV25-1	TRBJ1-1	CASSEQANKGTEAFF	TGTGCCAGCAGTGAACAGGCTAACAAGGGCACTGAAGCTTTCTTT
NA	TRBD1	TRBV19	TRBJ2-3	CASSIGDRETDTQYF	TGTGCCAGTAGTATAGGGGACAGGGAGACAGATACGCAGTATTTT
NA	NA	TRBV5-6	TRBJ1-2	CASSSTRNGGYTF	TGTGCCAGCAGCTCAACTCGCAACGGGGGCTACACCTTC
NA	NA	TRBV7-6	TRBJ2-3	CASSFLGSADTQYF	TGTGCCAGCAGCTTCCTTGGTAGCGCAGATACGCAGTATTTT
NA	NA	TRBV11-2	TRBJ1-1	CASSLSPDPNTEAFF	TGTGCCAGCAGCTTAAGTCCGGACCCGAACACTGAAGCTTTCTTT
NA	NA	TRBV9	TRBJ2-7	CASTPGDRSREQYF	TGTGCCAGCACCCCGGGCGACAGATCGAGGGAGCAGTACTTC
NA	NA	TRBV30	TRBJ1-2	CAWSPPGPRGYTF	TGTGCCTGGAGCCCTCCGGGACCGCGAGGCTACACCTTC
once	TRBD1	TRBV27	TRBJ2-7	CASSRGRTGGSEQYF	TGTGCCAGCAGTCGTGGTAGGACAGGGGGATCCGAGCAGTACTTC
NA	NA	TRBV19	TRBJ1-4	CASGVGGLKEKLFF	TGTGCCAGTGGGGTAGGGGGTCTTAAAGAAAAACTGTTTTTT
NA	NA	TRBV5-4	TRBJ1-3	CASSFGGSGAPGNTIYF	TGTGCCAGCAGCTTTGGAGGCTCAGGGGCCCCTGGAAACACCATATATTTT
NA	NA	TRBV11-3	TRBJ1-1	CASSHRQDLEAFF	TGTGCCAGCAGCCACCGACAGGACCTTGAAGCTTTCTTT
NA	NA	TRBV18	TRBJ1-6	CASSPPGQNSPLHF	TGTGCCAGCTCACCACCCGGACAGAATTCACCCCTCCACTTT
NA	NA	TRBV7-6	TRBJ2-3	CASSLAFHTDTQYF	TGTGCCAGCAGCTTAGCGTTCCACACAGATACGCAGTATTTT
NA	NA	TRBV19	TRBJ2-2	CATEKGRQNTGELFF	TGTGCCACCGAAAAAGGGCGACAGAACACCGGGGAGCTGTTTTTT
NA	NA	TRBV9	TRBJ2-2	CASSRGLRSTGELFF	TGTGCCAGCAGCCGAGGGCTCCGAAGCACCGGGGAGCTGTTTTTT
NA	TRBD1	TRBV10-2	TRBJ1-1	CASNRRQGKNTEAFF	TGCGCCAGCAATAGACGACAGGGGAAGAACACTGAAGCTTTCTTT
once	TRBD1	TRBV27	TRBJ1-2	CASSFRDRGGYGYTF	TGTGCCAGCAGTTTTCGGGACAGGGGAGGCTATGGCTACACCTTC
NA	NA	TRBV7-2	TRBJ1-4	CASSSRLHEADTQLFF	TGTGCCAGCAGCTCAAGGTTACATGAAGCGGACACGCAGCTGTTTTTT
NA	TRBD1	TRBV7-2	TRBJ1-6	CASSSRQGRNSPLHF	TGTGCCAGCAGCTCCCGACAGGGTCGGAACTCACCCCTCCACTTT
NA	NA	TRBV5-6	TRBJ1-5	CASSLNEAGQLNQPQHF	TGTGCCAGCAGCCTAAACGAGGCAGGGCAGCTCAATCAGCCCCAGCATTTT
NA	NA	TRBV18	TRBJ1-4	CASSPRGGQTNEKLFF	TGTGCCAGCTCACCACGCGGGGGGCAGACTAATGAAAAACTGTTTTTT
NA	NA	TRBV6-5	TRBJ2-3	CASSYLRQGGDTQYF	TGTGCCAGCAGTTACCTTAGGCAGGGGGGAGATACGCAGTATTTT
NA	NA	TRBV2	TRBJ1-6	CASSVGRTNSPLHF	TGTGCCAGCAGTGTTGGCCGAACTAATTCACCCCTCCACTTT
NA	NA	TRBV5-1	TRBJ1-2	CASSLAQSYGYTF	TGCGCCAGCAGCTTGGCACAGTCATATGGCTACACCTTC
NA	NA	TRBV19	TRBJ1-5	CASSQGWGKGQPQHF	TGTGCCAGTAGTCAAGGGTGGGGGAAAGGTCAGCCCCAGCATTTT
NA	NA	TRBV7-2	TRBJ2-7	CASSLEGSSYEQYF	TGTGCCAGCAGCTTAGAGGGGAGTTCCTACGAGCAGTACTTC
NA	TRBD1	TRBV10-1	TRBJ2-2	CASSRDRGANTGELFF	TGCGCCAGCAGCCGGGACAGGGGGGCGAACACCGGGGAGCTGTTTTTT
NA	NA	TRBV5-1	TRBJ2-1	CASSLTEYNEQFF	TGCGCCAGCAGCTTGACAGAGTACAATGAGCAGTTCTTC
NA	TRBD1	TRBV4-3	TRBJ1-6	CASSQDEGTGNSPLHF	TGCGCCAGCAGCCAAGATGAGGGGACAGGGAATTCACCCCTCCACTTT
NA	NA	TRBV19	TRBJ2-2	CASSIESGRGRAGELFF	TGTGCCAGTAGTATAGAATCGGGCAGGGGACGTGCCGGGGAGCTGTTTTTT
NA	TRBD1	TRBV4-1	TRBJ1-5	CASSQDGTADGSNQPQHF	TGCGCCAGCAGCCAAGACGGGACAGCGGATGGTAGCAATCAGCCCCAGCATTTT
NA	NA	TRBV10-3	TRBJ1-5	CAISESTSQNQPQHF	TGTGCCATCAGTGAGTCGACGTCGCAAAATCAGCCCCAGCATTTT
NA	NA	TRBV13	TRBJ1-1	CASARGGAGTEAFF	TGTGCCAGCGCCCGGGGGGGAGCGGGGACTGAAGCTTTCTTT
NA	NA	TRBV7-2	TRBJ2-3	CASSSSLSGDTQYF	TGTGCCAGCAGCTCCAGCCTCTCCGGGGATACGCAGTATTTT
NA	NA	TRBV6-1	TRBJ2-3	CASSGWDTQYF	TGTGCCAGCAGTGGGTGGGATACGCAGTATTTT
NA	NA	TRBV4-1	TRBJ1-1	CASSQVFRQGTEAFF	TGCGCCAGCAGCCAAGTGTTTCGGCAGGGGACTGAAGCTTTCTTT
NA	NA	TRBV7-9	TRBJ2-1	CASSSDGAVDEQFF	TGTGCCAGCAGCTCAGACGGGGCTGTGGATGAGCAGTTCTTC
NA	NA	TRBV30	TRBJ1-2	CAFFSLTGIYGYTF	TGTGCCTTTTTCAGCCTCACAGGGATCTATGGCTACACCTTC
NA	NA	TRBV7-9	TRBJ2-6	CASSLGVDRLVSGANVLTF	TGTGCCAGCAGCTTAGGCGTAGACAGGCTTGTCTCTGGGGCCAACGTCCTGACTTTC